The 28 T cell receptor beta chains below were found in one sample sequenced in a study of molecular identifiers for immune sequencing clone quantification. TCRdb re-called the PCR reads with MiXCR, one entry per CDR3 protein. The table shows 100,000 or so distinct CDR3 sequences, with about 21% occurring only once. Material: naive CD8+ T cells from blood, with Jurkat cell RNA spiked in. The sample's subset: FACS-sorted CD8+CD4-CCR7+CD45RA+ naive T cells. The receptors here all came from a human donor in good health. Some libraries in this study had Jurkat cell RNA spiked in.

In its sample, this clonotype was seen many times. V is TRBV7-2 and J is TRBJ2-7; D remains ambiguous. Per the germline V gene, CDR1 is SGHTA and CDR2 is FQGNSA. V lost 2 bases to trimming and J lost 1 base, with 6 bases between them. The CDR3 contains 13 residues. CDR3 DNA sequence: TGTGCCAGCAGCTTATTGGAGTCCTACGAGCAGTACTTC. Protein: CASSLLESYEQYF.

Notes on this clonotype: Mismatch with germline at one junction end may stem from a read error. This chain links TRBV2 with TRBJ1-1; D is uncertain. Per germline, CDR1 SNHLY and CDR2 FYNNEI. This CDR3 has 13 residues. The CDR3 here is CASRLTMNTEASF. In DNA, the CDR3 is TGTGCCAGCAGACTTACAATGAACACTGAAGCTTCCTTT.

This clonotype was seen at least ten times. The rearrangement joins TRBV28 to TRBJ2-2; TRBD2 is a possible D gene (6 bases). Germline lookup yields CDR1 MDHEN and CDR2 SYDVKM. This CDR3 is 19 amino acids long. Deletions cut 6 bases from V and 0 bases from J, with 23 bases between. CDR3: CASRDRRGGIAANTGELFF. The CDR3 bases are TGTGCCAGCAGAGACCGAAGGGGCGGTATAGCGGCGAACACCGGGGAGCTGTTTTTT. Filled out from reference TRBV28 and TRBJ2-2, the complete variable domain reads DVKVTQSSRYLVKRTGEKVFLECVQDMDHENMFWYRQDPGLGLRLIYFSYDVKMKEKGDIPEGYSVSREKKERFSLILESASTNQTSMYLCASRDRRGGIAANTGELFFGEGSRLTVL.

The rearrangement uses TRBV5-1 and TRBJ2-7, with D unclear. The CDR3 covers 14 residues. Per the germline V gene, CDR1 is SGHRS and CDR2 is YFSETQ. Trimming left V 0 bases short and J 2 bases short, with 9 bases between. CDR3 in amino acids: CASSLGSTTYEQYF. CDR3 nucleotide sequence: TGCGCCAGCAGCTTGGGGTCAACCACCTACGAGCAGTACTTC. Full variable domain (rest looked up from reference TRBV5-1 and TRBJ2-7): KAGVTQTPRYLIKTRGQQVTLSCSPISGHRSVSWYQQTPGQGLQFLFEYFSETQRNKGNFPGRFSGRQFSNSRSEMNVSTLELGDSALYLCASSLGSTTYEQYFGPGTRLTVT.

This clonotype appeared many times. The chain links TRBV27 to TRBJ2-1, with 10 bases fitting TRBD2. The CDR3 totals 17 residues. Per germline, CDR1 MNHEY and CDR2 SMNVEV (reference sequence). V dropped 5 bases and J dropped 2; count of bases not matched to a gene: 9. CDR3 sequence reads: CASSPRLAGEPYNEQFF. The DNA for the CDR3 is TGTGCCAGCAGTCCCCGGCTAGCGGGAGAACCCTACAATGAGCAGTTCTTC.

This clonotype was counted ten times or more. V and J are TRBV20-1 and TRBJ2-7; TRBD1 might be the D (5 bases). V was cut by 2 bases and J by 2 bases, with 13 bases left in between. The CDR3 sequence is 14 residues long. Germline V gene lookup returns CDR1 DFQATT and CDR2 SNEGSKA (reference sequence). Here the CDR3 reads CSARSRDRTYEQYF. CDR3 nucleotides: TGCAGTGCTAGATCTCGAGACAGAACCTACGAGCAGTACTTC.

This chain joins TRBV27 and TRBJ2-3; 14 bases are shared with TRBD2. V dropped 5 bases and J dropped 4; count of bases not matched to a gene: 14. The CDR3 is 19 amino acids. Germline values: CDR1 MNHEY, CDR2 SMNVEV (reference sequence). CDR3 region: CASSQIPGTSGSPADTQYF. The CDR3, as DNA: TGTGCCAGCAGTCAGATACCCGGGACTAGCGGGAGCCCCGCAGATACGCAGTATTTT.

This clonotype occurred many times. The chain carries TRBV27 and TRBJ2-7; the match to TRBD1 covers 7 bases. Germline V gene sequence: CDR1 MNHEY, CDR2 SMNVEV (reference sequence). The CDR3 runs 14 residues. V dropped 3 bases and J dropped 2; count of bases not matched to a gene: 4. The CDR3 DNA is TGTGCCAGCAGTTTCACGACAGGGCCCTACGAGCAGTACTTC. This sequence encodes CASSFTTGPYEQYF.

In the case of this clonotype: A much larger clone differs from this one at a single base, so this may be a read error. The chain uses TRBV5-3 and TRBJ2-1; 8 bases fit TRBD1. TRBV5-3 is designated an ORF whose function remains uncertain. The CDR3 consists of 16 residues. CDR3 residues: CVSSLVLTGEGNEQFF. CDR3 nucleotide sequence: TGTGTCAGCAGCTTGGTTCTGACAGGGGAAGGGAATGAGCAGTTCTTC.

V gene TRBV25-1 combines with J gene TRBJ2-5; tentatively, D is TRBD2 (5 bases). Trimming removed 0 bases at V and 2 bases at J, with 25 bases between. CDR1 MGHDK and CDR2 SYGVNS come from the germline V gene. CDR3 length equals 20 residues. CDR3 sequence (DNA): TGTGCCAGCAGTGAATATCATGCCACTTTTGAGCGGATCCTTCAAGAGACCCAGTACTTC. The encoded protein is CASSEYHATFERILQETQYF.

With respect to this clonotype: This may arise from a read error, as a much more abundant clone is one base away. The gene calls are TRBV4-2 and TRBJ2-7, with a possible D match to TRBD2 (5 bases). The CDR3 totals 15 residues. V lost 0 bases and J lost 12, with 21 bases in between. CDR1 and CDR2 (germline): LGHNA, YNFKEQ. This CDR3 is CASSQDEGTWASLYF. CDR3 nucleotides: TGTGCCAGCAGCCAAGATGAGGGCACCTGGGCGTCGTTGTACTTC.

This clonotype was recorded many times. The chain employs TRBV5-1 and TRBJ2-7; D is possibly TRBD2 (6 bases). The CDR3 is 16 residues long. Germline V gene sequence: CDR1 SGHRS, CDR2 YFSETQ. V lost 3 bases to trimming and J lost 3 bases, with 19 bases between them. In nucleotides, the CDR3 is TGCGCCAGCAGCTGGGGGGACTCCGATCCGCACTACGAGCAGTACTTC. Its translation is CASSWGDSDPHYEQYF.

The chain uses TRBV19 and TRBJ2-3, with 12 bases matching TRBD2. The V gene's germline CDR1 is LNHDA and CDR2 SQIVND (reference sequence). V lost 10 bases to trimming and J lost 3 bases; unmatched junction nucleotides: 5. CDR3 length equals 14 residues. The CDR3 DNA sequence: TGTGCCACTCAGACTAGCGGGAGTACAGATACGCAGTATTTT. Amino acids: CATQTSGSTDTQYF. Complete variable domain (other parts from reference TRBV19 and TRBJ2-3): DGGITQSPKYLFRKEGQNVTLSCEQNLNHDAMYWYRQDPGQGLRLIYYSQIVNDFQKGDIAEGYSVSREKKESFPLTVTSAQKNPTAFYLCATQTSGSTDTQYFGPGTRLTVL.

A remark on this clonotype: A much larger clone differs by one base, so this may be a read error. The conserved final phenylalanine or tryptophan is absent from the CDR3, which likely points to a read error. The genes are TRBV7-8 and TRBJ1-1, with no clear D. The CDR3 covers 12 residues. Germline-derived CDR1 and CDR2 are SGHVS and FQNEAQ. Trimming left V 5 bases short and J 7 bases short, with 11 bases between. CDR3 loop: CASSRPRIEAFL. In DNA, the CDR3 is TGTGCCAGCAGCCGGCCTCGGATTGAAGCTTTCCTT.

This clonotype showed up many times. V gene TRBV9 combines with J gene TRBJ2-3; D may match TRBD1 or TRBD2 (5 bases each). Germline V gene lookup returns CDR1 SGDLS and CDR2 YYNGEE. The CDR3 is 16 residues long. Between the trimmed V and J ends, which lost 3 bases and 3 bases, there was a span of 17 bases. This chain's CDR3 is CASSEGTLTETDTQYF. The CDR3, as DNA: TGTGCCAGCAGCGAGGGGACCTTGACAGAAACAGATACGCAGTATTTT.

As for this clonotype: It may be a read error: a sequence one base away is much more abundant. The chain links TRBV20-1 to TRBJ2-2; TRBD1 might be the D (6 bases). Germline CDR1 DFQATT, CDR2 SNEGSKA (reference sequence). The CDR3 is made up of 13 amino acids. V lost 4 bases, J lost 9 bases, and 15 bases lay in between. The CDR3 DNA is TGCAGTGCTACGTCCAGGGGTGCCCGGGAGCTGTTTTTT. Protein: CSATSRGARELFF.

This clonotype was picked up a small number of times. Possible read error: a much larger clone is one base away. The chain combines TRBV11-2 with TRBJ2-3, with D tentatively TRBD2 (7 bases). This CDR3 region has 17 residues. Germline CDR1 SGHAT, CDR2 FQNNGV. Trimming took off 2 bases at V and 4 bases at J, with 19 bases between the two ends. CDR3 in DNA: TGTGCCAGCAGCTTAAGGGGGGGTTCGGAAGGCTCAGATACGCAGTATTTT. It yields the protein CASSLRGGSEGSDTQYF.

This clonotype came up many times. V and J are TRBV20-1 and TRBJ2-7, with 8 bases fitting TRBD2. Trimming cost V 5 bases and J 3 bases; bases outside gene matches: 12. Germline loops: CDR1 DFQATT, CDR2 SNEGSKA (reference sequence). CDR3 length: 15 residues. Here the CDR3 reads CSAPPGAGVLYEQYF. The CDR3, as DNA: TGCAGTGCTCCGCCAGGAGCGGGGGTCCTCTACGAGCAGTACTTC.

This clonotype was counted at least ten times. The chain combines TRBV11-2 with TRBJ2-1; D is ambiguous. CDR1 is SGHAT, CDR2 FQNNGV, per germline. Trimming removed 5 bases from V and 6 bases from J, with 11 bases in between. The CDR3 contains 13 residues. CDR3 coding DNA: TGTGCCAGCAGCCTAGGGAACCCCAATGAGCAGTTCTTC. Its protein is CASSLGNPNEQFF.

This clonotype was recorded at least ten times. This chain connects TRBV30 to TRBJ2-7, with a weak D call TRBD1 (5 bases). This CDR3 region has 13 residues. CDR1 GTSNPN and CDR2 SVGIG come from the germline V gene (reference sequence). With 1 base removed from V and 2 bases from J, the gap between germline ends came to 9 bases. The CDR3 sequence is CAWSEGWAYEQYF. In DNA, the CDR3 is TGTGCCTGGAGTGAGGGGTGGGCCTACGAGCAGTACTTC.

CDR3 sequence (DNA): TGTGCCAGCAGCCCCAGGGCGGGGTGGAACGAGCAGTACTTC. It yields the protein CASSPRAGWNEQYF. The J gene is TRBJ2-7, the V gene TRBV13; D is perhaps TRBD2 (6 bases). The CDR3 is made up of 14 amino acids. V shed 5 bases and J shed 5 bases, with 16 bases lying between them. CDR1 is PRHDT and CDR2 is FYEKMQ in the germline V gene (reference sequence).

This clonotype was observed a few times. This sequence joins TRBV20-1 and TRBJ2-7, with TRBD2 matching over 7 bases. The CDR3 has 14 amino acids. The V gene's germline CDR1 is DFQATT and CDR2 SNEGSKA (reference sequence). The V gene end was trimmed by 0 bases and the J gene end by 2 bases; junction bases not matched to a gene: 4. The CDR3 sequence is CSARDVGGAYEQYF. CDR3 nucleotide sequence: TGCAGTGCTAGAGATGTGGGAGGGGCCTACGAGCAGTACTTC.

This clonotype was observed a few times. The chain has TRBV20-1 and TRBJ2-7, with TRBD1 matching 9 bases. The germline V gene encodes CDR1 DFQATT and CDR2 SNEGSKA (reference sequence). The ends lost 0 bases at V and 5 bases at J; junction bases unmatched: 5. This CDR3 comprises 14 residues. The CDR3 here is CSARDWDRDDEQYF. In DNA form, the CDR3 reads TGCAGTGCTAGAGATTGGGACAGGGACGACGAGCAGTACTTC.

In this sample, this clonotype turned up a few times. V and J are TRBV7-9 and TRBJ1-4; the match to TRBD1 covers 7 bases. The CDR3 spans 16 residues. The junction had 7 bases not matched to a gene; V was cut back by 1 base and J by 5 bases. Per germline, CDR1 SEHNR and CDR2 FQNEAQ (reference sequence). The CDR3 DNA reads TGTGCCAGCAGCTTAGACAGACAGGGTCCAAATGAAAAACTGTTTTTT. Protein product: CASSLDRQGPNEKLFF.

The chain joins TRBV12-3 or TRBV12-4 to TRBJ2-3; D unresolved. The CDR3 spans 15 residues. V was shortened by 5 bases and J by 5 bases, with 17 bases between the two germline ends. CDR3 DNA sequence: TGTGCCAGCAGTCCCCCGCCAGTGGCCAGAGATACGCAGTATTTT. This gives the protein CASSPPPVARDTQYF.

The V and J genes are TRBV7-9 and TRBJ2-1; 10 nucleotides match TRBD2. The germline CDR1 and CDR2 sequences are SEHNR and FQNEAQ (reference sequence). The CDR3 runs 17 residues. J was trimmed by 6 bases and V by 2 bases; bases with no gene match: 10. CDR3 nucleotide sequence: TGTGCCAGCAGCTTATTTCCTAGCGGGAGATATCTCAATGAGCAGTTCTTC. This translates into CASSLFPSGRYLNEQFF. Variable domain in full (rest from reference TRBV7-9 and TRBJ2-1): DTGVSQNPRHKITKRGQNVTFRCDPISEHNRLYWYRQTLGQGPEFLTYFQNEAQLEKSRLLSDRFSAERPKGSFSTLEIQRTEQGDSAMYLCASSLFPSGRYLNEQFFGPGTRLTVL.

Points on this clonotype: Being one base from a much bigger clone, this may be a read error. V is TRBV7-9 and J is TRBJ1-1; weak D call: TRBD1 (6 bases). Germline loops: CDR1 SEHNR, CDR2 FQNEAQ (reference sequence). The CDR3 totals 13 residues. CDR3 DNA: TGTGCCAGCAGCTCACCACAGGGCACTGAAGCTCTCTTT. It is translated as CASSSPQGTEALF.

This clonotype has a count of ten or more. The V gene is TRBV5-1, the J gene TRBJ2-7; the D gene is possibly TRBD2 (6 bases). This CDR3 region has 15 residues. V was pared by 0 bases and J by 6 bases, with 16 bases between. Germline-derived CDR1 and CDR2 are SGHRS and YFSETQ. In DNA form, the CDR3 reads TGCGCCAGCAGCTTGGAGTCCAATGTGGGGGGCGAGCAGTACTTC. It is translated as CASSLESNVGGEQYF.